This TCR beta chain was captured by sequencing in a study of vaccination effects on CD4 cells after COVID-19. Sequencing used immunoSEQ multiplex PCR; TCRdb keeps in-frame clones, though not all of them. The sample holds roughly 45,000 clones, around 77% seen once. In the case of this clone: What it binds is unknown.

Sequencing was preceded by expansion of antigen-specific CD4+ T cells with viral peptide pools in the ViraFEST assay. Researchers isolated CD4+ T cells once about eleven days of culture had elapsed. No vaccinee had earlier SARS-CoV-2 infection, and nucleocapsid antibodies were negative. Study-wide results and limits: Marked clonal contraction of both clone types appeared late after vaccination.

The V and J ends lost 6 bases and 7 bases respectively, with 13 bases between them. The CDR3 is 13 amino acids. Sequences were derived from CD4+ T cells from PBMCs cultured with SARS-CoV-2 spike peptides, sampled before COVID-19 vaccination. The sequence derives from a human donor who received a COVID-19 vaccine. The gene calls are TRBV12-3 or TRBV12-4 and TRBJ2-1, with D perhaps assigned TRBD1 or TRBD2 (6 bases each). DNA of the CDR3: TGTGCCAGCAGGACCACAGGGACTAATGAGCAGTTCTTC. Its translation is CASRTTGTNEQFF.